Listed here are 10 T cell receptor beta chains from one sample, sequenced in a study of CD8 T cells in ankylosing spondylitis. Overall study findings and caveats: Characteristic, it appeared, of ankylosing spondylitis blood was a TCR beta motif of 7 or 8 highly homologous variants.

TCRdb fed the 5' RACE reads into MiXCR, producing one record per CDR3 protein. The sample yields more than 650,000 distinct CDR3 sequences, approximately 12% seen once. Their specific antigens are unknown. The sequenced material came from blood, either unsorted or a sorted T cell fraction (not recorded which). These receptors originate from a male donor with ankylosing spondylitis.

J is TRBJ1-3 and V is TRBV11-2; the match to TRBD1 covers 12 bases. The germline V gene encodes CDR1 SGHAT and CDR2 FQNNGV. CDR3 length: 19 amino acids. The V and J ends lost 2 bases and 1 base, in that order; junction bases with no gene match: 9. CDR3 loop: CASSLRGTGGTGSGNTIYF. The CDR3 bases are TGTGCCAGCAGCTTACGGGGGACAGGGGGCACCGGTTCTGGAAACACCATATATTTT. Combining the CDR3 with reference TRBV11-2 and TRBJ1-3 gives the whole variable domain EAGVAQSPRYKIIEKRQSVAFWCNPISGHATLYWYQQILGQGPKLLIQFQNNGVVDDSQLPKDRFSAERLKGVDSTLKIQPAKLEDSAVYLCASSLRGTGGTGSGNTIYFGEGSWLTVV.

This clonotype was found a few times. Written as DNA, the CDR3 is TGCGCCAGCAGCTTGGCCCCCGAGACAAATGCCAACACTGAAGCTTTCTTT. It codes for CASSLAPETNANTEAFF. The chain carries TRBV5-1 and TRBJ1-1; D is undetermined. Germline V CDR1 and CDR2: SGHRS, YFSETQ. The V end was cut by 0 bases, the J end by 2 bases, with 17 bases between. The CDR3 consists of 17 residues.

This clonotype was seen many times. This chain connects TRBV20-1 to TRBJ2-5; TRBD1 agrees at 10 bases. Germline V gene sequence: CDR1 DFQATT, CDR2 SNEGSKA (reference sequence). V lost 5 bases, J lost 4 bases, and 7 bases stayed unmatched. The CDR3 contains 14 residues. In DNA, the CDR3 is TGCAGTGCTCTGCGGGACAGGGGTGGAGAGACCCAGTACTTC. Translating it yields CSALRDRGGETQYF.

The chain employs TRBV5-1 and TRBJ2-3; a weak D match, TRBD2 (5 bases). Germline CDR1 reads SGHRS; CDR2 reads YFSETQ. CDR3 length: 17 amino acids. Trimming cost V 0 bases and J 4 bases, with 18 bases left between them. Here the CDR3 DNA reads TGCGCCAGCAGCTTGGGAGGGCCACATGTCACTCCAGATACGCAGTATTTT. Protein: CASSLGGPHVTPDTQYF.

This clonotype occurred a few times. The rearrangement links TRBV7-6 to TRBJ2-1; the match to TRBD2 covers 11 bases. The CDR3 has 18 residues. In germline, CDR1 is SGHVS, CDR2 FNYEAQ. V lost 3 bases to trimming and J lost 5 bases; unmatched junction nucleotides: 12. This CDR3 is CASSLPSGRLNPDNEQFF. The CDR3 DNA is TGTGCCAGCAGCTTGCCTAGCGGGAGGCTTAATCCCGACAATGAGCAGTTCTTC.

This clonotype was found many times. The DNA for the CDR3 is TGTGCCAGCAGTTACATGAGGGGTACACCCCTCCACTTT. Translation: CASSYMRGTPLHF. The rearrangement uses TRBV6-5 and TRBJ1-6, with a possible D match to TRBD1 (5 bases). Germline loops: CDR1 MNHEY, CDR2 SVGAGI. The CDR3 is 13 residues long. V was shortened by 2 bases and J by 11 bases, with 10 bases between the two germline ends.

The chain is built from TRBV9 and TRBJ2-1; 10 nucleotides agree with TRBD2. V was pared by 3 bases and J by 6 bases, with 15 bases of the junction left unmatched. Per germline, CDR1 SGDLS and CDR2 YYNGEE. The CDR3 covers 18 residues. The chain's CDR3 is CASSGPSVAGGVGNEQFF. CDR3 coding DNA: TGTGCCAGCAGCGGACCCTCCGTAGCGGGAGGAGTAGGCAATGAGCAGTTCTTC.

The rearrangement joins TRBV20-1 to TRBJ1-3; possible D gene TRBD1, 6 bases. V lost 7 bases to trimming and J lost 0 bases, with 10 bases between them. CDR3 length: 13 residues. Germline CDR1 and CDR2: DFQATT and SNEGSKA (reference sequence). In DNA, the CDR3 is TGCAGTGGACAGGTCCTCTCTGGAAACACCATATATTTT. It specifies CSGQVLSGNTIYF.

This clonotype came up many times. The DNA of the CDR3 is TGTGCCAGCAGTCCCCAGGGGGTATACAATGAGCAGTTCTTC. It codes for CASSPQGVYNEQFF. This chain links TRBV12-3 or TRBV12-4 with TRBJ2-1, with 7 bases aligning to TRBD1. CDR3 length equals 14 residues. V lost 5 bases and J lost 4; bases outside the gene matches: 5.

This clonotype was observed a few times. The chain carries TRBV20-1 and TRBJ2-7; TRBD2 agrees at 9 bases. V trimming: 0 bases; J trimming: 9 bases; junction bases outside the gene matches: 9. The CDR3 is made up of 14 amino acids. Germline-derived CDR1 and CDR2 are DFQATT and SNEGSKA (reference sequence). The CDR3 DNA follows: TGCAGTGCTAGAGATGAGGGACTAGCTGCTTTGCAGTACTTC. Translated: CSARDEGLAALQYF.